This T cell receptor beta chain was captured by sequencing in a study of OX40 agonist ivuxolimab in advanced cancers. Study information: Dose-escalation patients' cancers were hepatocellular carcinoma, melanoma, renal cell or head and neck cancer.

The protocol was immunoSEQ multiplex PCR, while the TCRdb copy is restricted to in-frame clones and leaves out a portion. The repertoire holds 45,000 or so clones, with roughly 90% as singletons. The table lists this clone with a count of one. CDR3 size: 13 residues. Germline assignment: CDR1 LNHDA and CDR2 SQIVND (reference sequence). V shed 7 bases and J shed 1 base, with 5 bases lying between them. This sample comprised CD4+ or CD8+ T cells sorted from blood, obtained in a trial of the OX40 agonist ivuxolimab. The source of this sequence is an adult with an advanced solid tumor such as melanoma, head and neck, liver or kidney cancer. The chain is built from TRBV19 and TRBJ2-6; D gene uncertain. The CDR3, as DNA: TGTGCCAGTACACTTTCTGGGGCCAACGTCCTGACTTTC. Translated, it gives CASTLSGANVLTF.